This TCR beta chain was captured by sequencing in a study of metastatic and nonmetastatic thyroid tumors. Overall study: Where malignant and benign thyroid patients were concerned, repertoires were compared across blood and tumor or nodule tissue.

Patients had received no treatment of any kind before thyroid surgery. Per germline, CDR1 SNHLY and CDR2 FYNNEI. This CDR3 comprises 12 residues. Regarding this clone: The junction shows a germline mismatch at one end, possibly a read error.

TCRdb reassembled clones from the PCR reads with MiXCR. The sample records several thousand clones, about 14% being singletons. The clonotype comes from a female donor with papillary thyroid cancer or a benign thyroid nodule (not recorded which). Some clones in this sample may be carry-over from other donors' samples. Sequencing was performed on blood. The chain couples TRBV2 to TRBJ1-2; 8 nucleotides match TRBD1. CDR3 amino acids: CASREDRGGYTF. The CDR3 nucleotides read TGTGCCAGCAGGGAAGACAGGGGAGGCTACACCTTC. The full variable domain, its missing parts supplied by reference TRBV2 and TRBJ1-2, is EPEVTQTPSHQVTQMGQEVILRCVPISNHLYFYWYRQILGQKVEFLVSFYNNEISEKSEIFDDQFSVERPDGSNFTLKIRSTKLEDSAMYFCASREDRGGYTFGSGTRLTVV.